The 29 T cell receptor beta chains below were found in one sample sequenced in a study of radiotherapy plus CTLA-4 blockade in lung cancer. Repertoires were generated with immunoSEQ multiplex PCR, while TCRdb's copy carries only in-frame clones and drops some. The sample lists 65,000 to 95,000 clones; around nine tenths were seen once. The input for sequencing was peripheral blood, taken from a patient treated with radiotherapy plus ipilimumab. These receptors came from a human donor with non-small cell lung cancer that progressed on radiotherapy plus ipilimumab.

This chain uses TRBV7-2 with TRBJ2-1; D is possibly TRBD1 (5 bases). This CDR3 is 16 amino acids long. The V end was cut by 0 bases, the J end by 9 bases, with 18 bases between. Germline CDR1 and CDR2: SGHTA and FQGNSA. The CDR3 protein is CASSLAFGQGPIEQFF. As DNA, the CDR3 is TGTGCCAGCAGCTTAGCGTTTGGACAAGGGCCAATTGAGCAGTTCTTC.

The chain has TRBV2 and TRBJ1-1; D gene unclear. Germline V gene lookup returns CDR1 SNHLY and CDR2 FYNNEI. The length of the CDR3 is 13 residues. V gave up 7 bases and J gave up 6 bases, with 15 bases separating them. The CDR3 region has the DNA TGTGCCAGCAAGATGGACCTCGGCCCTGAAGCTTTCTTT. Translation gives CASKMDLGPEAFF.

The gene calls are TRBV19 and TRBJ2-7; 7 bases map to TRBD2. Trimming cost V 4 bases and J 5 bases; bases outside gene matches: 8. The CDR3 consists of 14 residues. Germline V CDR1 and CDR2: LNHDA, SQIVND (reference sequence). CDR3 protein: CASSNVGGIHEQYF. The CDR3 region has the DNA TGTGCCAGTAGTAATGTGGGAGGGATCCACGAGCAGTACTTC.

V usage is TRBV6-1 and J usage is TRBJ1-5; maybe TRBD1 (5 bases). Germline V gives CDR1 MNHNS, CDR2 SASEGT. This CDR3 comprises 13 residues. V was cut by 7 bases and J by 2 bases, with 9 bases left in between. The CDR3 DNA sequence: TGTGCCAGCACGGGGGAGGGCAATCAGCCCCAGCATTTT. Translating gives CASTGEGNQPQHF.

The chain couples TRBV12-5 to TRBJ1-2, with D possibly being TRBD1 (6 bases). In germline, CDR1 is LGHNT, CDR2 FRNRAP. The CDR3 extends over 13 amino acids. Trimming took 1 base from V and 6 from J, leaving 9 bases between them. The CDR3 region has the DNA TGTGCTAGTGGTTTGGCGGGGGGCAATGGCTACACCTTC. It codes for CASGLAGGNGYTF.

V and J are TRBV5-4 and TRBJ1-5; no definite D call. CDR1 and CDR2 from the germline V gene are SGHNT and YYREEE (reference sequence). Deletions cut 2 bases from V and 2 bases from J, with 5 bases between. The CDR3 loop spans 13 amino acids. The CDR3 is CASSFQGNQPQHF. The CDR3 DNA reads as TGTGCCAGCAGCTTCCAGGGCAATCAGCCCCAGCATTTT.

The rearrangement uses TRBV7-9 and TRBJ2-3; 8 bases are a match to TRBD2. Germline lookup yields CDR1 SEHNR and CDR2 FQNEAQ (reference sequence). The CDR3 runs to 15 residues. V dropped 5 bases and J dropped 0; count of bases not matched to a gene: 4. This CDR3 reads CASSTTSGSTDTQYF. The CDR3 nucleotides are TGTGCCAGCAGCACTACTAGCGGTAGCACAGATACGCAGTATTTT.

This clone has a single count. The CDR3 reads CASSNGPSGDTQYF. The CDR3 DNA follows: TGCGCCAGCAGCAACGGGCCCAGTGGAGATACGCAGTATTTT. The chain carries TRBV5-1 and TRBJ2-3; no firm D call. The length of the CDR3 is 14 residues. Per germline, CDR1 SGHRS and CDR2 YFSETQ. The V and J ends lost 4 bases and 5 bases respectively, with 14 bases between them.

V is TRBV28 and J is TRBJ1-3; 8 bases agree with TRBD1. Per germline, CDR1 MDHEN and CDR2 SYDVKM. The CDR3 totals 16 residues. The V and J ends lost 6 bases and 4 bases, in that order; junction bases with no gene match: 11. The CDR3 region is CASSSERQGLGNTIYF. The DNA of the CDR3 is TGTGCCAGCAGCTCTGAGAGACAGGGGTTAGGAAACACCATATATTTT.

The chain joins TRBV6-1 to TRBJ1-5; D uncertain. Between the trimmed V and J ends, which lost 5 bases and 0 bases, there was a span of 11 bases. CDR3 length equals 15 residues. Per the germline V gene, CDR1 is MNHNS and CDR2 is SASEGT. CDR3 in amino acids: CASSPSGPSNQPQHF. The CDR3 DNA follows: TGTGCCAGCAGTCCTTCCGGGCCTAGCAATCAGCCCCAGCATTTT.

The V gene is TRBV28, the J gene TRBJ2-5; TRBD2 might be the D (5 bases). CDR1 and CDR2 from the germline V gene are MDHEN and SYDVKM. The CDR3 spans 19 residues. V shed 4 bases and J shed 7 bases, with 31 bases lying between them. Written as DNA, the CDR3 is TGTGCCAGCAGTTCGGGGATTACAAGAACAAACACCGACCACGGGACCCAGTACTTC. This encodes CASSSGITRTNTDHGTQYF.

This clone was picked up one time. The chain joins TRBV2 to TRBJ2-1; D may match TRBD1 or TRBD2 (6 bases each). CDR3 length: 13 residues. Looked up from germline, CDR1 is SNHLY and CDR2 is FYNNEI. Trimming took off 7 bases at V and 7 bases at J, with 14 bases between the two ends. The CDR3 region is CASTGAGWNEQFF. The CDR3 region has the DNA TGTGCCAGCACGGGGGCAGGGTGGAATGAGCAGTTCTTC.

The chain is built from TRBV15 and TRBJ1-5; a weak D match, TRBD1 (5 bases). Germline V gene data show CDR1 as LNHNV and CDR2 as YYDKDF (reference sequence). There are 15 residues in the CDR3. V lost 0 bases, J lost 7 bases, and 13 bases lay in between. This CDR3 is CATSRDRAGGQPQHF. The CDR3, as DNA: TGTGCCACCAGCAGAGATCGGGCGGGGGGGCAGCCCCAGCATTTT.

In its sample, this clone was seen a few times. CDR3: CASSDGFGETQYF. As DNA, the CDR3 is TGTGCCAGCAGTGACGGGTTCGGAGAGACCCAGTACTTC. The chain has TRBV6-1 and TRBJ2-5, with D uncertain. The V and J ends lost 3 bases and 4 bases respectively, with 9 bases between them. The CDR3 is 13 residues long. Germline CDR1 MNHNS, CDR2 SASEGT.

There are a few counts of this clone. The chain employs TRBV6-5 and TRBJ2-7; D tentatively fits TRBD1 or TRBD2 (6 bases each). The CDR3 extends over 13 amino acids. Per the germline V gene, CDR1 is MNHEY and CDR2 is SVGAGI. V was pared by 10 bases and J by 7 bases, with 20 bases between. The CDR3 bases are TGTGCCACGAAGGGGGGACTCTTTGGGGAGCAGTACTTC. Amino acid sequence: CATKGGLFGEQYF.

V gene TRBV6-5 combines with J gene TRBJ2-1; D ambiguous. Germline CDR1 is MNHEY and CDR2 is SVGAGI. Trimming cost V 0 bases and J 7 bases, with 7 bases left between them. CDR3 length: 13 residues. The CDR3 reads CASSYSSQNEQFF. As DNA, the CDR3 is TGTGCCAGCAGTTACTCTTCCCAGAATGAGCAGTTCTTC.

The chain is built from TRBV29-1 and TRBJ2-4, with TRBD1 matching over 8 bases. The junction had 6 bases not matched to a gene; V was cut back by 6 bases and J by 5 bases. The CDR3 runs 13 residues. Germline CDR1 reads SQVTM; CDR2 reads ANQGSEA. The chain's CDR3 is CSVAATGENIQYF. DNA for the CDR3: TGCAGCGTGGCCGCGACAGGGGAAAACATTCAGTACTTC.

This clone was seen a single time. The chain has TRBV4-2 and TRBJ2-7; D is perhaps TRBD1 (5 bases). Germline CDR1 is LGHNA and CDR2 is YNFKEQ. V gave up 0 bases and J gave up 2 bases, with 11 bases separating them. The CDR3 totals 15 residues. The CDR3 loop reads CASSQDLAGTYEQYF. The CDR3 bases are TGTGCCAGCAGCCAAGATTTGGCAGGGACCTACGAGCAGTACTTC.

CDR3 bases: TGTGCCAGCAGTTACTCAGGGGGCTCAGCTGAAAAACTGTTTTTT. It specifies CASSYSGGSAEKLFF. The chain is built from TRBV6-5 and TRBJ1-4; TRBD1 aligns across 7 bases. Germline V gene data show CDR1 as MNHEY and CDR2 as SVGAGI. CDR3 length: 15 amino acids. Trimming at V came to 0 bases and at J to 7 bases, leaving 5 bases not matched to a gene.

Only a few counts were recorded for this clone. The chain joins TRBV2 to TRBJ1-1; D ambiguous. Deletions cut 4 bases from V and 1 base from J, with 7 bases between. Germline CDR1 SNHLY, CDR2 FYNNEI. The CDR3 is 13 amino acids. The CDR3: CASSVGSNTEAFF. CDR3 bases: TGTGCCAGCAGTGTAGGGTCGAACACTGAAGCTTTCTTT.

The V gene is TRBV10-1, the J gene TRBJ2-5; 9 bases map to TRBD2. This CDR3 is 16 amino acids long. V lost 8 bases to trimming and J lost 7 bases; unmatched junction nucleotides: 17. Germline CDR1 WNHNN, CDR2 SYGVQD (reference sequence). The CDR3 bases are TGCGCCAGCTTAGTGTTTCGCGGGAGGGACCGGGGGACCCAGTACTTC. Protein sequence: CASLVFRGRDRGTQYF.

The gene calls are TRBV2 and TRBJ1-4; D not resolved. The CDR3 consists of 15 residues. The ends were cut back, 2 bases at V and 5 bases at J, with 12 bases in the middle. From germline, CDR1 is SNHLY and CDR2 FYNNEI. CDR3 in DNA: TGTGCCAGCAGTGAATCCGAGGCTGGGAATGAAAAACTGTTTTTT. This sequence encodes CASSESEAGNEKLFF.

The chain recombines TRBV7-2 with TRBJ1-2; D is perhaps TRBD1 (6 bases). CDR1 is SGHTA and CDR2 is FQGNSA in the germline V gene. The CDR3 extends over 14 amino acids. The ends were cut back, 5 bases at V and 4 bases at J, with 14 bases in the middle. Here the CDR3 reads CASSARTGTYGYTF. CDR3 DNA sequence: TGTGCCAGCAGCGCCAGAACAGGGACCTATGGCTACACCTTC.

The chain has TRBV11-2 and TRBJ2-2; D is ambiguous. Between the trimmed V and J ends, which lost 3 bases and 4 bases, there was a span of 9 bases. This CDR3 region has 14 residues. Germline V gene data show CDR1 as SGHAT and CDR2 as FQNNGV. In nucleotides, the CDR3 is TGTGCCAGCAGCTTGTTGGCCGGCACCGGGGAGCTGTTTTTT. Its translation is CASSLLAGTGELFF.

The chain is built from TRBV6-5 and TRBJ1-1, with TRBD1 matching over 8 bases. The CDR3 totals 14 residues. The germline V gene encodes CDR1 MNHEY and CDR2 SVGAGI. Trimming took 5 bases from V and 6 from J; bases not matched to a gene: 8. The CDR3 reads CASSPSGGGSEAFF. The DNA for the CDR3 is TGTGCCAGCAGTCCCTCAGGGGGCGGTTCTGAAGCTTTCTTT.

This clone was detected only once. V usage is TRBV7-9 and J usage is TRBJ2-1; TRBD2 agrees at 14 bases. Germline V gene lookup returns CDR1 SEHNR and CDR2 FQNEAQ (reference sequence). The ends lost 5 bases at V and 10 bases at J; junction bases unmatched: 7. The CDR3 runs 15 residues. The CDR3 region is CASSPRTSGRREQFF. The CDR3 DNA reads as TGTGCCAGCAGCCCTAGGACTAGCGGGAGGAGGGAGCAGTTCTTC.

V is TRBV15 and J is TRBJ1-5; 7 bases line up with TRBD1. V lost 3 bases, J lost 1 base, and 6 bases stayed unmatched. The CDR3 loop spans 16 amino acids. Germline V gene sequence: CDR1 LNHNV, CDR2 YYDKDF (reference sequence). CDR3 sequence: CATSSYGTVSNQPQHF. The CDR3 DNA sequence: TGTGCCACCAGCAGCTACGGGACAGTAAGCAATCAGCCCCAGCATTTT.

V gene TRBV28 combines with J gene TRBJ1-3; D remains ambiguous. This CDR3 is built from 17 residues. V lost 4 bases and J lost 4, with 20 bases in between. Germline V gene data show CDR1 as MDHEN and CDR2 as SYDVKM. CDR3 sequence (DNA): TGTGCCAGCAGTTCATTGGGTGCCTGGATTTTGGGAAACACCATATATTTT. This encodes CASSSLGAWILGNTIYF.

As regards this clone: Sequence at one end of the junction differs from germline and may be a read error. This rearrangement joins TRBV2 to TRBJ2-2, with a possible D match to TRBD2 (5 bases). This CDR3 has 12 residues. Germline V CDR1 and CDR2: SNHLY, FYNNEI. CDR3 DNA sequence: TGTGCCAGCAGGGGCTATTACGGGGAGCTGCTTTTT. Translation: CASRGYYGELLF. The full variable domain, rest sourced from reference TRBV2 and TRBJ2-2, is EPEVTQTPSHQVTQMGQEVILRCVPISNHLYFYWYRQILGQKVEFLVSFYNNEISEKSEIFDDQFSVERPDGSNFTLKIRSTKLEDSAMYFCASRGYYGELLFGEGSRLTVL.